This TCR beta chain was recorded in a study of OX40 agonist ivuxolimab in advanced cancers. In the study overall: Three patients, one with hepatocellular carcinoma and two with cutaneous melanoma, achieved partial responses. General observations from the study: The average count of expanded clones was higher among CD8+ T cells than among CD4+.

Concerning this clone itself: What it binds is unknown.

The investigators sampled blood at baseline, at cycle 4 day 1, and at cycle 7 day 1. Per the germline V gene, CDR1 is GTSNPN and CDR2 is SVGIG (reference sequence). The germline V and J ends were trimmed by 3 bases and 6 bases, with 14 bases remaining between them. The CDR3 covers 13 residues. The assay was immunoSEQ multiplex PCR, and TCRdb's table has in-frame clones only and misses some. The repertoire holds over 70,000 clones, with around 89% as singletons. The chain combines TRBV30 with TRBJ1-2; D remains ambiguous. The material sequenced was CD4+ or CD8+ T cells sorted from blood, taken in a trial of the OX40 agonist ivuxolimab. The sequence came from an adult with an advanced solid tumor such as melanoma, head and neck, liver or kidney cancer. This chain's CDR3 is CAWRGAHRNGYTF. The CDR3, as DNA: TGTGCCTGGAGAGGAGCTCACCGGAATGGCTACACCTTC.